The T cell receptor beta chain under discussion was sequenced for a study of blood T cell repertoires in COVID-19. In the study overall: From the United States, Italy and Spain came samples of acute and convalescent COVID-19. From T cells, B-cell-depleted T cells, or PBMCs came the material, which was cDNA or gDNA.

Germline V gene sequence: CDR1 LGHDT, CDR2 YNNKEL (reference sequence). The CDR3 is 15 residues long. J gave up 5 bases and V 4 bases, and 5 bases lay outside the gene matches. As processed by the authors: Estimated nucleated cell counts came from reference gene primer amplification. Only in-frame clones appear in the TCRdb table, and some are missing; sequencing was by immunoSEQ multiplex PCR. From that table come the V and J calls and clone size; the DNA was used to work out D and trimming. The sample holds roughly 60,000 clones; 88% are singletons and the top ten take around 3.7%. This receptor was obtained from a human donor in a cohort sampled during active COVID-19. The chain combines TRBV3-1 (or the pseudogene TRBV3-2) with TRBJ2-5; 12 nucleotides line up with TRBD2. Sequencing was done on a sample of peripheral blood. This CDR3 is CASSPRLAGAETQYF. DNA of the CDR3: TGTGCCAGCAGCCCGAGACTAGCGGGAGCTGAGACCCAGTACTTC.